Shown below are 11 T cell receptor beta chains from a single sample sequenced in a study of T-cell reconstitution after alpha-beta-depleted transplantation in children. A TCRbeta library incorporating unique molecular identifiers was prepared. TCRdb re-analysed the PCR reads in MiXCR, keeping a single row per CDR3 protein. The table includes some 200,000 distinct CDR3 sequences, 9.7% detected once. Sequenced material: PBMCs from the stem cell graft donor, taken from the stem cell graft. Receptor source: a human donor who donated a stem cell graft to a child with SCID.

On this clonotype: This may be a read error: a much more frequent sequence differs by one nucleotide. This CDR3 is CACSQDLLAGYNEQFF. The DNA for the CDR3 is TGTGCCTGCAGCCAAGATCTACTAGCTGGCTACAATGAGCAGTTCTTC. The rearrangement joins TRBV3-1 to TRBJ2-1, with D possibly being TRBD2 (6 bases). The CDR3 spans 16 residues. Per the germline V gene, CDR1 is LGHDT and CDR2 is YNNKEL (reference sequence).

This clonotype was counted between two and nine times. This rearrangement joins TRBV5-6 to TRBJ2-3; D may match TRBD1 or TRBD2 (5 bases each). CDR1 is SGHDT and CDR2 is YYEEEE in the germline V gene. V lost 4 bases, J lost 3 bases, and 15 bases lay in between. The CDR3 is 15 amino acids. The CDR3 here is CASSPVGVWTDTQYF. The CDR3 bases are TGTGCCAGCAGCCCCGTGGGGGTTTGGACAGATACGCAGTATTTT.

The V and J genes are TRBV7-2 and TRBJ2-1; 7 bases line up with TRBD2. The CDR3 spans 15 residues. Germline V gene lookup returns CDR1 SGHTA and CDR2 FQGNSA. Unmatched junction bases numbered 5, after V lost 1 base and J lost 5 bases. For the CDR3, the DNA is TGTGCCAGCAGCTTAGGGACTAGTCCCGACAATGAGCAGTTCTTC. Translation gives CASSLGTSPDNEQFF.

This clonotype was detected many times. This chain connects TRBV5-1 to TRBJ2-7; D not certain. Germline CDR1 and CDR2: SGHRS and YFSETQ. V lost 2 bases and J 2 bases, leaving 8 bases between the germline ends. CDR3 length: 13 amino acids. The CDR3 coding sequence is TGCGCCAGCAGCTTAGAAAGCCCCTACGAGCAGTACTTC. Residues: CASSLESPYEQYF.

In its sample, this clonotype was seen many times. V is TRBV5-1 and J is TRBJ1-6; D is unresolved. Trimming removed 1 base from V and 7 bases from J, with 12 bases in between. This CDR3 is built from 15 residues. Germline V gives CDR1 SGHRS, CDR2 YFSETQ. For the CDR3, the DNA is TGCGCCAGCAGCTTGATGAACGGGTTAAATTCACCCCTCCACTTT. This sequence encodes CASSLMNGLNSPLHF.

This clonotype was observed at least ten times. The chain links TRBV27 to TRBJ2-3, with TRBD2 matching over 9 bases. There are 17 residues in the CDR3. Germline V lookup: CDR1 MNHEY, CDR2 SMNVEV (reference sequence). The junction had 9 bases not matched to a gene; V was cut back by 3 bases and J by 2 bases. The CDR3 DNA is TGTGCCAGCAGTTTTTTGGCTAGCGGGACCCTCACAGATACGCAGTATTTT. This sequence encodes CASSFLASGTLTDTQYF.

This clonotype was detected many times. J is TRBJ2-2 and V is TRBV18, with 8 bases identical to TRBD1. Losses at the gene ends were 0 bases for V and 0 bases for J; bases not matched to a gene: 6. The CDR3 is 18 amino acids. In germline, CDR1 is KGHSH, CDR2 LQKENI. The DNA of the CDR3 is TGTGCCAGCTCACCACCTCGGGACAGGCGACCGAACACCGGGGAGCTGTTTTTT. Its translation: CASSPPRDRRPNTGELFF.

This clonotype was counted many times. The CDR3: CASSQDTGQETQYF. CDR3 coding DNA: TGCGCCAGCAGCCAAGATACAGGGCAAGAGACCCAGTACTTC. The J gene is TRBJ2-5, the V gene TRBV5-1; TRBD1 might be the D (6 bases). This CDR3 spans 14 amino acids. Germline assignment: CDR1 SGHRS and CDR2 YFSETQ. Trimming took 4 bases from V and 2 from J, leaving 12 bases between them.

Many counts were recorded for this clonotype. V is TRBV5-1 and J is TRBJ2-1; the D is unclear. V dropped 0 bases and J dropped 2 bases, with 9 bases sitting between them. The CDR3 totals 15 residues. From germline, CDR1 is SGHRS and CDR2 YFSETQ. The CDR3, as DNA: TGCGCCAGCAGCTTGGAAGGAAACGCCTACAATGAGCAGTTCTTC. Its protein product is CASSLEGNAYNEQFF.

In this sample, this clonotype turned up many times. The rearrangement links TRBV5-1 to TRBJ2-7; maybe TRBD2 (6 bases). The CDR3 extends over 14 amino acids. Trimming removed 3 bases at V and 2 bases at J, with 12 bases between. The germline CDR1 and CDR2 sequences are SGHRS and YFSETQ. The CDR3 DNA is TGCGCCAGCAGCTGGGTCGCGGGGACCTACGAGCAGTACTTC. Translation gives CASSWVAGTYEQYF.

This clonotype has more than one count but fewer than ten. This chain uses TRBV24-1 with TRBJ2-1; 8 nucleotides line up with TRBD1. Unmatched junction bases numbered 11, after V lost 4 bases and J lost 7 bases. This CDR3 has 16 amino acids. Germline assignment: CDR1 KGHDR and CDR2 SFDVKD. CDR3 amino acids: CATSDPGQGVANEQFF. CDR3 DNA: TGTGCCACCAGTGACCCCGGACAGGGAGTAGCGAATGAGCAGTTCTTC.